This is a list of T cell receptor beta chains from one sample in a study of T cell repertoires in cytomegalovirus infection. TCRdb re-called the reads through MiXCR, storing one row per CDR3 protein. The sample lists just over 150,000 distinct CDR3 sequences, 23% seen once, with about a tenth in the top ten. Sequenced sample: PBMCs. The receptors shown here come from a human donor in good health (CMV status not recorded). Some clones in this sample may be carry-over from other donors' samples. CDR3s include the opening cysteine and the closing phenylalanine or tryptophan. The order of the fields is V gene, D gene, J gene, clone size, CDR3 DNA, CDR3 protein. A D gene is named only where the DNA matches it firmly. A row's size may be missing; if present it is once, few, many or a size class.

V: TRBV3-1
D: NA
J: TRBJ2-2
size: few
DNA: TGTGCCAGCAGCCAACTCACTAGTTCCGGGGAGCTGTTTTTT
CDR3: CASSQLTSSGELFF

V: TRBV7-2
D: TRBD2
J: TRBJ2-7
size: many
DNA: TGTGCCAGCAGCACTCGCGGGAGCTCCTACGAGCAGTACTTC
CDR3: CASSTRGSSYEQYF

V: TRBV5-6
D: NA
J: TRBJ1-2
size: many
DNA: TGTGCCAGCAGCTCGCCATATAATTCTAACTATGGCTACACCTTC
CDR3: CASSSPYNSNYGYTF

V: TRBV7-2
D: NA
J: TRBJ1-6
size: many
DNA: TGTGCCAGCAGCCCTCTGCCGAGGGGTAATTCACCCCTCCACTTT
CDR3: CASSPLPRGNSPLHF

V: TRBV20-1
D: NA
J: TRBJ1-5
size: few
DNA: TGCAGTGCTAGTACACAGATCGAGAGCAATCAGCCCCAGCATTTT
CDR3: CSASTQIESNQPQHF

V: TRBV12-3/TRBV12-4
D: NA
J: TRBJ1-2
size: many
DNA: TGTGCCAGCAGTTTGGACAGCTATGGCTACACCTTC
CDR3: CASSLDSYGYTF

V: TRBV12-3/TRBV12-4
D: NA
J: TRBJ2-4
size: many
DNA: TGTGCCAGCAGTTCCCGGGAGTTCGTTCAGTACTTC
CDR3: CASSSREFVQYF

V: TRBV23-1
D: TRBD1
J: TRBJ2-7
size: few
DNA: TGCGCCCCGATAAACAGGGGTCCAAGCTTCTACGAGCAGTACTTC
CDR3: CAPINRGPSFYEQYF

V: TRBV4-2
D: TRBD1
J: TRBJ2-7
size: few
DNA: TGTGCCAGCAGCCAAGAACCAGGGGACAGGGGCTACGAGCAGTACTTC
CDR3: CASSQEPGDRGYEQYF

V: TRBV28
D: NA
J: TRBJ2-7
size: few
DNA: TGTGCCAGCAGTTCCCCAAAATTCTCCTACGAGCAGTACTTC
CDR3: CASSSPKFSYEQYF

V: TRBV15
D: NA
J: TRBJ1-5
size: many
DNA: TGTGCCACCAGCAGAGACAGGTCTGGCAATCAGCCCCAGCATTTT
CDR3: CATSRDRSGNQPQHF

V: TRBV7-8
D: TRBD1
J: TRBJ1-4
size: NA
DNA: TGTGCCAGCAGCACAAAGGGGGCGGTAGATGAAAAACTGTTTTTT
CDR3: CASSTKGAVDEKLFF

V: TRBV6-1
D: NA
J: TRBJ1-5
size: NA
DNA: TGTGCCAGCTCCTGGGGCGGCAATCAGCCCCAGCATTTT
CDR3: CASSWGGNQPQHF

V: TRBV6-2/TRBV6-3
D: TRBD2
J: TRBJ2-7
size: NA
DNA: TGTGCCAGCAGCTACTACTTTGGACTAGCGGGAGACCACGAGCAGTACTTC
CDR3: CASSYYFGLAGDHEQYF

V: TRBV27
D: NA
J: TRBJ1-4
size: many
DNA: TGTGCCAGCAGGAGGGCGACCCTTAATGAAAAACTGTTTTTT
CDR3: CASRRATLNEKLFF

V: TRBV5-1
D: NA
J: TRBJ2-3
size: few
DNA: TGCGCCAGCAGCTACCAGCGGGTTCCAGATACGCAGTATTTT
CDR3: CASSYQRVPDTQYF

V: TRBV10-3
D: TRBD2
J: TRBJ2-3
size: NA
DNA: TGTGCCATCAGCGCTATAACTAGCGGGATGGGCACAGATACGCAGTATTTT
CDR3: CAISAITSGMGTDTQYF

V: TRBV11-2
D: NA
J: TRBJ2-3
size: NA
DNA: TGTGCCAGCAGCTTTACTAACACAGATACGCAGTATTTT
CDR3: CASSFTNTDTQYF

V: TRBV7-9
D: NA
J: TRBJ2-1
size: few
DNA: TGTGCCAGCAGCTTCGAGGGGGTCCGGGGCAATGAGCAGTTCTTC
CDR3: CASSFEGVRGNEQFF

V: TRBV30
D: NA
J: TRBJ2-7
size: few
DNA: TGTGCCTGGAGTGTACATATCCGGGACTTTCAAAAGTACTTC
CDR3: CAWSVHIRDFQKYF

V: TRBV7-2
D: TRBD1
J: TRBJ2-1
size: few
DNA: TGTGCCAGCGGAAACTACGGGACAGGGTACAATGAGCAGTTCTTC
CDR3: CASGNYGTGYNEQFF

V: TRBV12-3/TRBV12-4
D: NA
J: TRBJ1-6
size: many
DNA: TGTGCCAGCAGCCGAGACAGGCGAACGAGCTCCTATAATTCACCCCTCCACTTT
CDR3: CASSRDRRTSSYNSPLHF

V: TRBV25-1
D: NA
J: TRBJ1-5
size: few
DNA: TGTGCCAGCAGTGAATATGGTCGCAATCAGCCCCAGCATTTT
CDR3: CASSEYGRNQPQHF

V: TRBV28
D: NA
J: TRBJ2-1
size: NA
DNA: TGTGCCAGCAGTTTATCTACTAGACCGAAGAACAATGAGCAGTTCTTC
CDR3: CASSLSTRPKNNEQFF

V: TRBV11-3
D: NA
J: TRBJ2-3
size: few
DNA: TGTGCCAGCAGCTTAGTCCCCCTGCAGGAGCAGTATTTT
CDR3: CASSLVPLQEQYF

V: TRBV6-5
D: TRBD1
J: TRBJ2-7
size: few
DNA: TGTGCCAGCAGCTCTAGACAGGGTAGAGTTCTCGAGCAGTACTTC
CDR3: CASSSRQGRVLEQYF

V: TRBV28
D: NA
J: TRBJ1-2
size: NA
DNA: TGTGCCAGCAACGACCTCAGAGACTATGGCTACACCTTC
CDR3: CASNDLRDYGYTF

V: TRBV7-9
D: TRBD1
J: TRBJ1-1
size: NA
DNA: TGTGCCTCCGGACAGGGGGTAACTGAAGCTTTCTTT
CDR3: CASGQGVTEAFF

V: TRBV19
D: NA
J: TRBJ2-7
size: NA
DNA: TGTGCCAGTAGTATGTGGGGCGACGAGCAGTACTTC
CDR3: CASSMWGDEQYF

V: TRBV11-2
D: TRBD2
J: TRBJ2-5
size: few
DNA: TGTGCCAGCAGGAAACTAGCGGGCTTAAACAGGGAGACCCAGTACTTC
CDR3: CASRKLAGLNRETQYF